This T cell receptor (beta chain) was recorded in a study of post-analysis software for immune sequencing data. Trimming at V came to 6 bases and at J to 4 bases, leaving 13 bases not matched to a gene. This CDR3 comprises 18 residues. Germline lookup yields CDR1 SQVTM and CDR2 ANQGSEA. The TCR beta cDNA libraries contained unique molecular identifiers. MiXCR, applied by TCRdb to the PCR reads, yields one record per CDR3 protein. The repertoire holds hundreds of thousands of distinct CDR3 sequences, 30% seen once, with around 0.55% in the top ten. Whole-study results and caveats: In patients, a few TRBV segments were more frequent than in controls, with TRBV5-6, TRBV5-1 and TRBV20-1 among them.

Only a few counts were recorded for this clonotype. Its antigen is as yet unknown. V usage is TRBV29-1 and J usage is TRBJ2-3, with 16 positions matching TRBD2. Sequencing was performed on blood. The receptor's source is a girl between 5 and 17 years old with multiple sclerosis. Here the CDR3 DNA reads TGCAGCGTGTTAGGGACTAGCGGGAGGGCCACGTGGGCAGATACGCAGTATTTT. This codes for CSVLGTSGRATWADTQYF.